Described below is a single T cell receptor (beta chain) sequence and its context. What it recognizes is unknown. The record originates from a study of beta chain features in type 1 diabetes. General observations from the study: Shorter TCRB CDR3s, moderately but significantly so, marked every one of the four CD4+ subsets in Type 1 diabetes patients. PCR might show a preference for shorter templates, equally across patients and controls.

Since all of the isolated RNA was reverse transcribed, expressed TCRB transcripts were what got sequenced. Some clones are missing from TCRdb's copy, which holds only in-frame ones; the method was immunoSEQ multiplex PCR. Of more than 150,000 clones in the sample, 11% are singletons; the top ten hold about 2.1%. There are 15 residues in the CDR3. After removal of 4 bases from V and 5 bases from J, the junction contained 8 bases not matched to a gene. Germline V CDR1 and CDR2: SGHNT, YYREEE (reference sequence). Sorted populations all had greater than 95% purity. The sequenced material came from central memory CD4+ T cells from blood. The receptor was derived from a man between 18 and 29 years old in good health. V and J are TRBV5-4 and TRBJ1-4, with 7 bases identical to TRBD1. In DNA, the CDR3 is TGTGCCAGCAGCAAGAAACAGGGGATAAATGAAAAACTGTTTTTT. Encoded protein: CASSKKQGINEKLFF.